This TCR beta chain was sequenced during a study of CXCR3-negative and CXCR3-positive naive CD8 T cells. Study-level information: Sequencing yielded some 140 million TRB reads, roughly 1.5 +/- 0.3 million per library. Points from the study as a whole: Comparably high diversity marked both naive subsets, whereas memory CD8+ cells had much lower diversity. Memory cells showed distinct TRBV-TRBJ patterns, while the two naive subsets matched. Hydrophobicity of TRB CDR3s was greater in CXCR3-positive naive cells than in CXCR3-negative naive cells.

The sorting of each CD8+ T cell subset was done in triplicate, at 250,000 to 300,000 cells each. Through 5' RACE with UMI labels, the TRB cDNA libraries were prepared. TCRdb re-called the 5' RACE reads and gives one entry per CDR3 protein, without DNA. Its table lists 2,700 or so distinct CDR3 sequences. The CDR3 contains 16 residues. CDR1 is LNHDA and CDR2 is SQIVND in the germline V gene (reference sequence). Comments on this clonotype: Antigen unknown.

The receptor's source is a human donor in good health. Some clones in this sample may be carry-over from other donors' samples. V and J are TRBV19 and TRBJ1-1; there is no DNA to check the TCRdb D call of TRBD1. Sequences were obtained from naive CXCR3+ CD8+ T cells from blood. Noted subset: CD45RO-CCR7+CD27+CD95- naive CD8+ T cells expressing CXCR3 (TNR3+). This chain's CDR3 is CASSPGTGSLNTEAFF.